These 31 T cell receptor beta chains came from one sample sequenced in a study of CD8 T cells in Susac syndrome. An amount of RNA that ranged from roughly 0.5 to 1 ug was reverse transcribed with random hexamers. TCRdb processed the immunoSEQ multiplex PCR reads anew with MiXCR; each CDR3 protein has one entry. The table lists 160,000 or so distinct CDR3 sequences, over 95% of them singletons. The specimen was CD8+ T cells from PBMCs. These receptors originate from a human donor with multiple sclerosis.

The chain couples TRBV30 to TRBJ1-5, with 7 bases fitting TRBD1. V trimming: 5 bases; J trimming: 0 bases; junction bases outside the gene matches: 10. CDR3 length: 16 residues. The germline gives CDR1 GTSNPN, CDR2 SVGIG (reference sequence). The CDR3 loop reads CAWALRDSISNQPQHF. In nucleotides, the CDR3 is TGTGCCTGGGCCCTGCGGGACAGCATTAGCAATCAGCCCCAGCATTTT.

J is TRBJ2-2 and V is TRBV12-3 or TRBV12-4, with 12 positions matching TRBD2. The CDR3 has 16 residues. V trimming: 6 bases; J trimming: 7 bases; junction bases outside the gene matches: 9. In DNA, the CDR3 is TGTGCCAGCAGCTCGGGACTAGCGGGCTACGGCGGGGAGCTGTTTTTT. It is translated as CASSSGLAGYGGELFF.

This chain links TRBV6-5 with TRBJ2-1; 7 positions agree with TRBD2. CDR1 and CDR2 from the germline V gene are MNHEY and SVGAGI. The CDR3 loop spans 15 amino acids. Unmatched junction bases numbered 5, after V lost 4 bases and J lost 2 bases. Here the CDR3 DNA reads TGTGCCAGCAGTTCCCTTCTAGCGGCCTACAATGAGCAGTTCTTC. This codes for CASSSLLAAYNEQFF.

The J gene is TRBJ2-7, the V gene TRBV7-8; perhaps TRBD1 as D (5 bases). Germline V lookup: CDR1 SGHVS, CDR2 FQNEAQ. The CDR3 length is 15 residues. V was trimmed by 4 bases and J by 2 bases, leaving 15 bases between them. The CDR3 sequence: CASSYYRSPTYEQYF. The CDR3 DNA reads as TGTGCCAGCAGCTACTACAGGTCCCCCACCTACGAGCAGTACTTC.

J is TRBJ1-2 and V is TRBV12-5; weak D call: TRBD1 (5 bases). The V gene's germline CDR1 is LGHNT and CDR2 FRNRAP. Trimming took 6 bases from V and 7 from J, leaving 24 bases between them. The CDR3 is 16 residues long. Here the CDR3 reads CASGPSLNPLGGGYTF. The CDR3 DNA reads TGTGCTAGTGGACCCTCACTTAACCCCCTCGGGGGTGGCTACACCTTC. The full variable domain, rest sourced from reference TRBV12-5 and TRBJ1-2, is DARVTQTPRHKVTEMGQEVTMRCQPILGHNTVFWYRQTMMQGLELLAYFRNRAPLDDSGMPKDRFSAEMPDATLATLKIQPSEPRDSAVYFCASGPSLNPLGGGYTFGSGTRLTVV.

The J gene is TRBJ2-1, the V gene TRBV7-9; 10 nucleotides line up with TRBD2. The CDR3 runs to 16 residues. V shed 4 bases and J 5 bases; nucleotides not matched to a gene: 8. The germline V gene has CDR1 SEHNR and CDR2 FQNEAQ (reference sequence). As DNA, the CDR3 is TGTGCCAGCAGCTCCCGAGCGGGGGGGCGCGACAATGAGCAGTTCTTC. It translates to CASSSRAGGRDNEQFF.

The rearrangement links TRBV7-9 to TRBJ2-7; the D is unclear. The germline V gene has CDR1 SEHNR and CDR2 FQNEAQ (reference sequence). V was shortened by 1 base and J by 0 bases, with 7 bases between the two germline ends. The CDR3 totals 14 residues. In DNA form, the CDR3 reads TGTGCCAGCAGCTTAGGGGCATCCTCCTACGAGCAGTACTTC. This gives the protein CASSLGASSYEQYF.

The V call is TRBV20-1, the J call TRBJ2-3; no clear D. CDR3 length equals 14 residues. The ends were cut back, 0 bases at V and 1 base at J, with 8 bases in the middle. The germline V gene encodes CDR1 DFQATT and CDR2 SNEGSKA (reference sequence). DNA of the CDR3: TGCAGTGCTAGAGATTTCGAGGGCACAGATACGCAGTATTTT. This encodes CSARDFEGTDTQYF.

The J gene is TRBJ2-1, the V gene TRBV27, with TRBD2 matching over 15 bases. CDR3 length: 18 residues. CDR1 is MNHEY, CDR2 SMNVEV, per germline (reference sequence). Trimming took 0 bases from V and 6 from J; bases not matched to a gene: 6. The CDR3 sequence is CASSLSRTSGGVGNEQFF. In DNA form, the CDR3 reads TGTGCCAGCAGTTTATCAAGGACTAGCGGGGGGGTCGGCAATGAGCAGTTCTTC.

V usage is TRBV29-1 and J usage is TRBJ1-2; D perhaps matches TRBD1 (5 bases). Per germline, CDR1 SQVTM and CDR2 ANQGSEA. This CDR3 has 12 residues. Trimming removed 7 bases from V and 0 bases from J, with 9 bases in between. This chain's CDR3 is CSAWGSNYGYTF. The CDR3 coding sequence is TGCAGCGCTTGGGGGTCTAACTATGGCTACACCTTC.

This sequence joins TRBV27 and TRBJ1-1, with TRBD1 identical over 7 bases. The CDR3 is made up of 13 amino acids. The J segment lost 3 bases and the V segment lost 8 bases, leaving 6 bases of the junction unmatched. The V gene's germline CDR1 is MNHEY and CDR2 SMNVEV (reference sequence). The CDR3 sequence is CASAGRGYTEAFF. CDR3 DNA sequence: TGTGCCAGCGCGGGCAGGGGGTACACTGAAGCTTTCTTT.

This chain's CDR3 is CASRTEYGYTF. The CDR3 DNA reads as TGTGCCAGTAGAACGGAATATGGCTACACCTTC. The chain couples TRBV19 to TRBJ1-2; D gene ambiguous. Per the germline V gene, CDR1 is LNHDA and CDR2 is SQIVND (reference sequence). V lost 6 bases to trimming and J lost 5 bases, with 7 bases between them. There are 11 residues in the CDR3.

The V gene is TRBV27, the J gene TRBJ2-7; no clear D. There are 13 residues in the CDR3. Trimming removed 3 bases at V and 2 bases at J, with 8 bases between. The germline V gene has CDR1 MNHEY and CDR2 SMNVEV (reference sequence). The CDR3 reads CASSFSGPYEQYF. The CDR3 nucleotides read TGTGCCAGCAGTTTCAGTGGGCCCTACGAGCAGTACTTC.

The V and J genes are TRBV2 and TRBJ2-7; D is uncertain. This CDR3 contains 14 residues. From germline, CDR1 is SNHLY and CDR2 FYNNEI. With 2 bases removed from V and 3 bases from J, the gap between germline ends came to 11 bases. CDR3 amino acids: CASSELAGLYEQYF. The CDR3 region has the DNA TGTGCCAGCAGTGAATTGGCAGGCCTCTACGAGCAGTACTTC.

The DNA for the CDR3 is TGTGCCAGCAAGGAGGGAGGCACCGGGGAGCTGTTTTTT. This codes for CASKEGGTGELFF. The chain is built from TRBV2 and TRBJ2-2; tentatively, D is TRBD2 (6 bases). Between the trimmed V and J ends, which lost 7 bases and 4 bases, there was a span of 10 bases. The CDR3 totals 13 residues. Germline lookup yields CDR1 SNHLY and CDR2 FYNNEI.

The V call is TRBV20-1, the J call TRBJ2-7; TRBD1 matches 9 bases. Germline V gene lookup returns CDR1 DFQATT and CDR2 SNEGSKA (reference sequence). The CDR3 runs to 14 residues. V was clipped by 3 bases and J by 2 bases; unmatched bases: 5. The CDR3, as DNA: TGCAGTGCTAGTGTCGACAGGGGGACCTACGAGCAGTACGTC. It translates to CSASVDRGTYEQYV.

The table lists this clonotype with a count of one. J is TRBJ1-1 and V is TRBV30; unclear D gene. V lost 0 bases, J lost 6 bases, and 14 bases lay in between. The CDR3 is 14 residues long. Germline CDR1 is GTSNPN and CDR2 is SVGIG (reference sequence). CDR3 amino acids: CAWSVRSGRAEAFF. CDR3 nucleotides: TGTGCCTGGAGTGTACGTAGTGGGAGGGCTGAAGCTTTCTTT. Full variable domain (rest looked up from reference TRBV30 and TRBJ1-1): SQTIHQWPATLVQPVGSPLSLECTVEGTSNPNLYWYRQAAGRGLQLLFYSVGIGQISSEVPQNLSASRPQDRQFILSSKKLLLSDSGFYLCAWSVRSGRAEAFFGQGTRLTVV.

The V and J genes are TRBV9 and TRBJ2-2; 8 bases are shared with TRBD1. The CDR3 contains 15 residues. Germline CDR1 SGDLS, CDR2 YYNGEE. The ends lost 5 bases at V and 2 bases at J; junction bases unmatched: 5. The CDR3 DNA reads as TGTGCCAGCAGATTGGACAGGGAAAACACCGGGGAGCTGTTTTTT. Translation gives CASRLDRENTGELFF.

The V and J genes are TRBV7-9 and TRBJ2-7, with D maybe TRBD1 (5 bases). The CDR3 length is 15 residues. In germline, CDR1 is SEHNR, CDR2 FQNEAQ (reference sequence). Trimming stripped 4 bases from V and 2 bases from J, with 15 bases between. The CDR3 sequence: CASSSGKGPPYEQYF. The CDR3 DNA reads TGTGCCAGCAGCTCAGGGAAGGGGCCCCCCTACGAGCAGTACTTC.

About this clonotype itself: The junction departs from the called germline gene at one end, perhaps through a read error. The chain carries TRBV29-1 and TRBJ2-1, with unresolved D. The CDR3 contains 13 residues. The V gene's germline CDR1 is SQVTM and CDR2 ANQGSEA. Written as DNA, the CDR3 is TGCAGCGTCGAAGCTTACTGGTCCAATGAGCAGTTCTTC. This codes for CSVEAYWSNEQFF.

The chain carries TRBV15 and TRBJ1-1, with D uncertain. Trimming stripped 0 bases from V and 4 bases from J, with 12 bases between. Germline CDR1 reads LNHNV; CDR2 reads YYDKDF (reference sequence). The CDR3 has 15 amino acids. The CDR3 nucleotides are TGTGCCACCAGCAGAGACGGGGTGGGGAGCACTGAAGCTTTCTTT. Encoded protein: CATSRDGVGSTEAFF.

This clonotype appeared once. The chain joins TRBV12-3 or TRBV12-4 to TRBJ2-5, with D possibly TRBD2 on 6 matching bases. CDR3 length: 14 residues. V was cut by 6 bases and J by 5 bases, with 16 bases left in between. DNA for the CDR3: TGTGCCAGCAGGCCCGGAGGGGCCGGGGAGACCCAGTACTTC. It is translated as CASRPGGAGETQYF.

The rearrangement joins TRBV3-1 to TRBJ2-7; 8 positions match TRBD1. CDR1 and CDR2 (germline): LGHDT, YNNKEL (reference sequence). This CDR3 comprises 13 residues. V shed 6 bases, J shed 2 bases, and the junction held 3 bases outside the gene matches. The CDR3, as DNA: TGTGCCAGCAGACTGGACAGGGCCTACGAGCAGTACTTC. Translated, it gives CASRLDRAYEQYF.

The V gene is TRBV9, the J gene TRBJ2-1; 7 nucleotides align to TRBD1. CDR3 size: 12 residues. Germline V gene lookup returns CDR1 SGDLS and CDR2 YYNGEE. J gave up 10 bases and V 3 bases, and 4 bases lay outside the gene matches. The CDR3 spells CASSGGGGEQFF. The DNA for the CDR3 is TGTGCCAGCAGCGGAGGGGGCGGGGAGCAGTTCTTC.

The CDR3 reads CASRAGSSTPLHF. The CDR3 DNA reads as TGTGCCAGTCGGGCAGGCAGCTCAACACCCCTCCACTTT. This sequence joins TRBV19 and TRBJ1-6, with D uncertain. Germline CDR1 is LNHDA and CDR2 is SQIVND (reference sequence). The CDR3 is made up of 13 amino acids. The V end lost 8 bases, the J end lost 11 bases, and 16 bases lay between the germline ends.

This clonotype has only one observation. The chain employs TRBV10-3 and TRBJ2-1; D may be TRBD1 or TRBD2 (5 bases each). The CDR3 loop spans 12 amino acids. Germline-derived CDR1 and CDR2 are ENHRY and SYGVKD. With 8 bases removed from V and 3 bases from J, the gap between germline ends came to 8 bases. CDR3: CAIGDGYNEQFF. The CDR3 nucleotides read TGTGCCATCGGGGACGGCTACAATGAGCAGTTCTTC.

The chain employs TRBV5-1 and TRBJ1-2; D not certain. V lost 0 bases and J lost 3, with 6 bases in between. The CDR3 is 13 residues long. The V gene's germline CDR1 is SGHRS and CDR2 YFSETQ. The CDR3: CASSLDTYYGYTF. CDR3 DNA sequence: TGCGCCAGCAGCTTGGACACCTACTATGGCTACACCTTC.

This chain uses TRBV30 with TRBJ1-1, with D hard to call. In germline, CDR1 is GTSNPN, CDR2 SVGIG (reference sequence). This CDR3 has 13 amino acids. The V end lost 2 bases, the J end lost 3 bases, and 10 bases lay between the germline ends. CDR3 sequence (DNA): TGTGCCTGGAGTATACGATGGGACACTGAAGCTTTCTTT. Amino acids: CAWSIRWDTEAFF.

This chain uses TRBV5-1 with TRBJ2-7; the match to TRBD1 covers 8 bases. The CDR3 is 15 residues long. The germline V gene encodes CDR1 SGHRS and CDR2 YFSETQ. The J segment lost 3 bases and the V segment lost 0 bases, leaving 5 bases of the junction unmatched. The CDR3 spells CASSLDRGVDYEQYF. CDR3 coding DNA: TGCGCCAGCAGCTTGGACAGGGGGGTGGACTACGAGCAGTACTTC.

The chain uses TRBV14 and TRBJ1-1; D is unclear. CDR3 length: 11 amino acids. V was shortened by 2 bases and J by 5 bases, with 3 bases between the two germline ends. Germline CDR1 and CDR2: SGHDN and FVKESK. The CDR3 DNA reads TGTGCCAGCAGCCAACGGACTGAAGCTTTCTTT. This encodes CASSQRTEAFF.

V usage is TRBV27 and J usage is TRBJ1-1, with 7 bases fitting TRBD1. The CDR3 covers 14 residues. Trimming at V came to 3 bases and at J to 5 bases, leaving 6 bases not matched to a gene. Germline CDR1 MNHEY, CDR2 SMNVEV (reference sequence). The CDR3 reads CASSFIGDSTEAFF. In nucleotides, the CDR3 is TGTGCCAGCAGTTTTATTGGGGACAGTACTGAAGCTTTCTTT.